The sequence of this T cell receptor (beta chain) was determined in a study of tumor-infiltrating lymphocytes in primary liver carcinoma. Across the study: The cohort consisted of patients whose primary liver carcinoma was surgically resected.

The template, around 520 ng total RNA, yielded TCR beta cDNA made with a constant-region primer. Libraries for TCR beta were built through three nested multiplex PCR rounds, which together made up a slightly modified ARM-PCR procedure. The first two PCR rounds, approximately 10 cycles each, used TRBV1-TRBV30 forward primers and a C-beta reverse primer. From the multiplex PCR reads, TCRdb called clonotypes with MiXCR, one entry per CDR3 protein. The sample holds 310,000 or so distinct CDR3 sequences; roughly 60% are singletons and the top ten take approximately 15%. Germline DNA was extracted too, while blood RNA derived from unsorted whole blood. Enrolled patients were chronically infected with HBV and treatment-naive. The germline V gene has CDR1 ENHRY and CDR2 SYGVKD. The CDR3 sequence is 15 residues long. Trimming left V 5 bases short and J 1 base short, with 14 bases between. Concerning this clonotype: The antigen is undetermined.

Points from the study as a whole: Samples were bulk unsorted, so CD4+ and CD8+ repertoires were not compared. Significantly greater top-250-clone fractions characterized tumors relative to blood (p = 0.039).

The chain joins TRBV10-3 to TRBJ1-1; D perhaps matches TRBD1 (5 bases). This TCR was recovered from a woman younger than 45 with primary liver carcinoma and hepatitis B virus infection. The sample was peripheral blood. CDR3 sequence: CAISSPGTGNTEAFF. Here the CDR3 DNA reads TGTGCCATCAGTAGCCCAGGGACCGGGAACACTGAAGCTTTCTTT.